The 22 T cell receptor beta chains below come from one sample, sequenced in a study of CD8 T cells in ankylosing spondylitis. Study-wide points: Blood of patients with ankylosing spondylitis appeared to be characterized by a TCR beta motif of eight highly homologous variants.

These receptors have no identified antigens. TCRdb passed the 5' RACE reads through MiXCR, listing each CDR3 protein once. The sample holds approximately 150,000 distinct CDR3 sequences, under 20% seen once. Material: blood, either unsorted or a sorted T cell fraction (not recorded which). The receptor set was obtained from a male donor with ankylosing spondylitis.

The gene calls are TRBV5-1 and TRBJ2-1; 7 bases map to TRBD2. The CDR3 extends over 18 amino acids. The germline V gene encodes CDR1 SGHRS and CDR2 YFSETQ. The trim removed 4 bases at V and 0 bases at J, leaving 13 bases unmatched. The CDR3 bases are TGCGCCAGCAGCCGACCCTCTGGGAGGGAAAGCTCCTACAATGAGCAGTTCTTC. It translates to CASSRPSGRESSYNEQFF.

The chain links TRBV28 to TRBJ2-1, with TRBD1 matching over 7 bases. Per the germline V gene, CDR1 is MDHEN and CDR2 is SYDVKM. The CDR3 is 16 residues long. V lost 6 bases, J lost 0 bases, and 8 bases stayed unmatched. DNA of the CDR3: TGTGCCAGCAGCCCACCCGGGGACAGCTCCTACAATGAGCAGTTCTTC. It is translated as CASSPPGDSSYNEQFF.

V gene TRBV11-3 combines with J gene TRBJ2-6; D not resolved. Trimming removed 5 bases at V and 1 base at J, with 6 bases between. CDR3 length equals 14 residues. Germline V gene data show CDR1 as SGHNT and CDR2 as YENEEA. The CDR3 sequence: CASSLISGANVLTF. Written as DNA, the CDR3 is TGTGCCAGCAGCCTGATATCTGGGGCCAACGTCCTGACTTTC. Combining the CDR3 with reference TRBV11-3 and TRBJ2-6 gives the whole variable domain EAGVVQSPRYKIIEKKQPVAFWCNPISGHNTLYWYLQNLGQGPELLIRYENEEAVDDSQLPKDRFSAERLKGVDSTLKIQPAELGDSAVYLCASSLISGANVLTFGAGSRLTVL.

In its sample, this clonotype was seen a few times. This rearrangement joins TRBV10-3 to TRBJ1-5; the match to TRBD1 covers 9 bases. The V gene end was trimmed by 2 bases and the J gene end by 6 bases; junction bases not matched to a gene: 8. The germline CDR1 and CDR2 sequences are ENHRY and SYGVKD. The CDR3 contains 16 residues. The CDR3 DNA reads TGTGCCATCAGTGAGACTGCACAGGGGGCAAGTCAGCCCCAGCATTTT. Translated, it gives CAISETAQGASQPQHF.

The chain joins TRBV27 to TRBJ2-3; 10 positions match TRBD2. With V trimmed by 6 bases and J by 4 bases, 7 bases remained unmatched. This CDR3 is built from 15 residues. Germline lookup yields CDR1 MNHEY and CDR2 SMNVEV (reference sequence). CDR3 residues: CASSQGTSDADTQYF. Here the CDR3 DNA reads TGTGCCAGCAGCCAAGGGACTAGCGATGCAGATACGCAGTATTTT.

CDR3 protein: CASSSLTGSDYSNQPQHF. As DNA, the CDR3 is TGTGCCAGCAGTTCACTGACAGGGTCCGATTATAGCAATCAGCCCCAGCATTTT. The V gene is TRBV28, the J gene TRBJ1-5, with TRBD1 matching over 7 bases. This CDR3 contains 18 residues. The V gene's germline CDR1 is MDHEN and CDR2 SYDVKM. V trimming: 4 bases; J trimming: 0 bases; junction bases outside the gene matches: 12.

The chain recombines TRBV23-1 with TRBJ2-5; D call uncertain. TRBV23-1 is classed as an ORF, of uncertain function. The CDR3 extends over 10 amino acids. DNA of the CDR3: TGCGCTCTTGGGGAAGAGACCCAGTACTTC. As protein: CALGEETQYF.

This rearrangement joins TRBV27 to TRBJ1-5, with a tentative D call TRBD1 (6 bases). CDR3 length: 19 residues. V was trimmed by 3 bases and J by 1 base, leaving 22 bases between them. The germline V gene encodes CDR1 MNHEY and CDR2 SMNVEV (reference sequence). The DNA of the CDR3 is TGTGCCAGCAGTTTCCTACGGTCCCGAGGGGACAAGAGCAATCAGCCCCAGCATTTT. It is translated as CASSFLRSRGDKSNQPQHF.

This clonotype was detected only a few times. The chain is built from TRBV2 and TRBJ2-7; D is unresolved. V was clipped by 7 bases and J by 1 base, with 14 bases between them. This CDR3 has 14 amino acids. Germline V gene lookup returns CDR1 SNHLY and CDR2 FYNNEI. The CDR3 reads CASMRQSNSYEQYF. The CDR3 coding sequence is TGTGCCAGCATGAGGCAGTCGAATTCCTACGAGCAGTACTTC.

This clonotype was seen repeatedly, ten times or more. V is TRBV10-3 and J is TRBJ1-5; D might be TRBD1 (5 bases). Germline CDR1 and CDR2: ENHRY and SYGVKD. The V end lost 0 bases, the J end lost 7 bases, and 10 bases lay between the germline ends. The CDR3 consists of 14 residues. The CDR3 nucleotides are TGTGCCATCAGTGAGTCAGGGGCGCTGCAGCCCCAGCATTTT. Amino acid sequence: CAISESGALQPQHF.

The rearrangement joins TRBV7-9 to TRBJ2-1; 7 nucleotides agree with TRBD2. Germline V CDR1 and CDR2: SEHNR, FQNEAQ (reference sequence). This CDR3 is 13 amino acids long. CDR3 sequence (DNA): TGTGCGACCGGCGGGAGCTCCTACAATGAGCAGTTCTTC. Translated: CATGGSSYNEQFF.

The chain recombines TRBV12-3 or TRBV12-4 with TRBJ1-1; D gene uncertain. V was trimmed by 2 bases and J by 0 bases, leaving 13 bases between them. The length of the CDR3 is 16 residues. CDR3 sequence reads: CASSLIASHMNTEAFF. Written as DNA, the CDR3 is TGTGCCAGCAGTTTAATTGCAAGCCACATGAACACTGAAGCTTTCTTT.

This clonotype has only a few counts. The chain combines TRBV6-2 or TRBV6-3 with TRBJ2-2; maybe TRBD1 (7 bases). CDR3 length: 17 residues. Looked up from germline, CDR1 is MNHEY and CDR2 is SVGEGT. V dropped 4 bases and J dropped 6 bases, with 21 bases sitting between them. CDR3 coding DNA: TGTGCCAGCAGTTCCTTTATATACAGGGGACTGGCCGGGGAGCTGTTTTTT. As protein: CASSSFIYRGLAGELFF.

This chain connects TRBV7-3 to TRBJ2-1; D may correspond to TRBD1 or TRBD2 (6 bases each). There are 14 residues in the CDR3. V lost 5 bases and J lost 5, with 13 bases in between. Per the germline V gene, CDR1 is SGHTA and CDR2 is FQGTGA. In nucleotides, the CDR3 is TGTGCCAGCAGCCCCGGGGGCGGTAACAATGAGCAGTTCTTC. The encoded protein is CASSPGGGNNEQFF.

The chain couples TRBV7-9 to TRBJ2-7; D gene uncertain. The CDR3 length is 15 residues. V was shortened by 1 base and J by 0 bases, with 10 bases between the two germline ends. Germline V gene data show CDR1 as SEHNR and CDR2 as FQNEAQ (reference sequence). CDR3 amino acids: CASSLVPASSYEQYF. The DNA for the CDR3 is TGTGCCAGCAGCTTAGTGCCAGCTAGCTCCTACGAGCAGTACTTC.

The V and J genes are TRBV6-5 and TRBJ2-7, with 8 bases that match TRBD1. With 0 bases clipped from V and 9 bases from J, the junction kept 4 bases outside the gene matches. CDR3 length: 13 residues. Per germline, CDR1 MNHEY and CDR2 SVGAGI. In DNA form, the CDR3 reads TGTGCCAGCAGTTACTCCGGACAGGGTGGGCAGTACTTC. The encoded protein is CASSYSGQGGQYF.

The table lists this clonotype with a few counts. This chain links TRBV6-1 with TRBJ2-1, with TRBD2 matching over 13 bases. Germline trimming cut 6 bases from V and 7 bases from J; bases unmatched to any gene: 6. CDR3 length: 15 residues. CDR1 and CDR2 from the germline V gene are MNHNS and SASEGT. The CDR3 loop is CASSSGLAGRNEQFF. CDR3 sequence (DNA): TGTGCCAGCAGCTCGGGACTAGCGGGAAGGAATGAGCAGTTCTTC.

V is TRBV5-5 and J is TRBJ2-3, with 11 bases fitting TRBD2. V dropped 0 bases and J dropped 1; count of bases not matched to a gene: 7. Germline lookup yields CDR1 SGHKS and CDR2 YYEKEE (reference sequence). The CDR3 totals 18 residues. The CDR3 region has the DNA TGTGCCAGCAGCTTGGAGGGACTAGCGGTACTCGGCACAGATACGCAGTATTTT. Amino acid sequence: CASSLEGLAVLGTDTQYF.

This chain connects TRBV6-5 to TRBJ2-2; D is uncertain. Germline V gene sequence: CDR1 MNHEY, CDR2 SVGAGI. With 0 bases removed from V and 0 bases from J, the gap between germline ends came to 11 bases. The CDR3 covers 17 residues. CDR3 coding DNA: TGTGCCAGCAGTTACTCGCTTTCACGCGCGAACACCGGGGAGCTGTTTTTT. The encoded protein is CASSYSLSRANTGELFF.

The chain is built from TRBV7-8 and TRBJ2-1; the match to TRBD2 covers 9 bases. V dropped 5 bases and J dropped 7; count of bases not matched to a gene: 6. This CDR3 region has 14 residues. Germline values: CDR1 SGHVS, CDR2 FQNEAQ. CDR3 nucleotide sequence: TGTGCCAGCAGCACAGTAGCGGGAGTAAATGAGCAGTTCTTC. Its protein product is CASSTVAGVNEQFF.

This clonotype was picked up a small number of times. This chain connects TRBV20-1 to TRBJ2-3; 13 bases are a match to TRBD2. This CDR3 spans 16 amino acids. The V and J ends lost 6 bases and 7 bases, in that order; junction bases with no gene match: 13. CDR1 and CDR2 (germline): DFQATT, SNEGSKA (reference sequence). As DNA, the CDR3 is TGCAGTGCCCGAGACCGGGGACTAGCGGGAATGAATACGCAGTATTTT. Its translation: CSARDRGLAGMNTQYF.

The CDR3 DNA follows: TGTGCCAGCAGCGAAGACTACGAGCAGTACTTC. The encoded protein is CASSEDYEQYF. The chain employs TRBV5-5 and TRBJ2-7, with D uncertain. The germline gives CDR1 SGHKS, CDR2 YYEKEE (reference sequence). CDR3 size: 11 residues. The V end was cut by 4 bases, the J end by 3 bases, with 5 bases between.